The TCR beta chain described here comes from a study of cytomegalovirus exposure and HLA in healthy donors (dated by TCRdb to 2015 to 2018). For the wider study: In an earlier analysis of 587 of the donors, roughly 300 Gb of sequence data and approximately 100 million unique TCR beta sequences from about 180 million T cells were reported. An early release that covered around 590 HLA-typed donors contained about 300 gigabases of sequencing data and about 84 million unique TCR sequences. Of the roughly 430 genotyped donors, over 70% fell in the genetic ancestry cluster associated with self-reported Caucasian donors. The study aimed to test whether signatures of past pathogen exposure could be identified by cataloging public T cell receptors. The T cell repertoires of around 670 subjects were profiled by immunosequencing and related to cytomegalovirus serostatus. A separate validation cohort of roughly 130 different subjects was used in addition to the roughly 620-subject first cohort. To predict cytomegalovirus infection status, the study brought together high-throughput TCR immunosequencing, statistical association of individual TCRs with disease status, and machine learning. A later analysis re-analyzed previously published TCR beta repertoires from roughly 690 donors and added high-resolution HLA genotyping to study TCR occurrence patterns. Rather than using new phenotypic data, the later analysis identified candidate immune exposures from TCR beta sequences and from how often those sequences occurred across donors. To decide whether each TCR beta V gene segment behaved as functional or pseudogenic, an earlier analysis of some 570 of the donors relied on high-throughput TCR beta sequencing. Donor age, sex, ethnicity and CMV serostatus were collected together with the repertoire data. A later genetic analysis took genome-wide SNP genotypes for about three fifths of the 666 donors and used that subset as a discovery cohort. All discovery cohort repertoires had been generated on a single sequencing platform. Class I and class II HLA loci were covered by the typing at four-digit resolution. Typing coverage differed by locus: A, B, C, DRB1 and DQB1 were typed in roughly 629-630 donors, DQA1 in 500 to 550, DPA1 in 600 to 610, and DPB1 in 472. Because of strong linkage in the cohort, roughly five DR-DQ haplotypes were treated as single units for association and clustering. On average, roughly 200,000 unique TCR beta nucleotide sequences were sequenced per donor among several hundred genotyped donors of the cohort, with roughly 20% of those sequences being non-productive.

The library was produced with the immunoSEQ multiplex PCR assay. For the multiplex PCR, a mixture combining 60 forward primers for TCR Vbeta segments and 13 reverse primers for TCR Jbeta segments was used. Amplification of the CDR3 region of rearranged TCR beta genes was performed with a multiplex PCR assay on genomic DNA. Amplified TCR beta libraries were sequenced as 87-base-pair reads on the Illumina HiSeq System. The source study handled its data this way. A later analysis counted about 80 million unique TCR beta chains across the 670 or so repertoires, and 10 million to 12 million of these chains were shared by at least two donors. Raw reads were error-corrected and collapsed into unique sequences by a nearest-neighbor algorithm in which closely related sequences were merged to remove PCR and sequencing errors. Alignment of CDR3 sequences to IMGT reference sequences was used to assign V, D and J gene segments. For a sequence to be retained, a match of at least six nucleotides to both a V gene segment and a J gene segment was required. A rearrangement was called productive if the CDR3 had no stop codons and remained in frame with V and J, and every other rearrangement was called non-productive. Following IMGT convention, CDR3 was defined as the stretch from the second conserved V-encoded cysteine up to the conserved J-encoded phenylalanine. Sequences without an unambiguous match to a single V gene segment were excluded from the earlier analysis of 450 to 650 of the donors. In an earlier analysis of 450 to 750 of the donors, a V segment was called functional when productive rearrangements were above 56.7%, and segregating when the standard deviation between donors exceeded 5%. A statistical classification framework was developed to diagnose cytomegalovirus status using the catalog of TCR beta chain sequences. A later analysis assigned V and J genes by comparing TCR nucleotide sequences with IMGT/GENE-DB human TR gene sequences. In a later analysis, CDR3 sequences and most-parsimonious VDJ recombination scenarios were assigned using the TCRdist pipeline. In a later analysis, each TCR beta chain was defined by its CDR3 amino acid sequence together with its V-gene family, and reads without a unique V-gene family were excluded. A later analysis removed over 500 highly shared, low-generation-probability nucleotide sequences to deal with suspected cross-contamination and a sequencing artifact. In a later analysis, a clonal expansion index was calculated for each public chain from normalized within-repertoire ranks of inferred template counts. A later analysis computed generation probabilities with a VDJ recombination model fitted to out-of-frame rearrangements, and checked the results against IGoR. Hypergeometric tests were used in a later analysis to score TCR-TCR, TCR-HLA and TCR-CMV co-occurrence, with a repertoire-size bias correction applied to the TCR pairs. False discovery rates were estimated in a later analysis by permuting HLA or CMV assignments 20 times. In a later analysis, co-occurring TCRs were grouped using DBSCAN, and TCRdist sequence similarity was added for clustering within HLA-allele-positive subsets. Repertoires with fewer than 30,000 or more than 120,000 public chains were left out of co-occurrence clustering, as were roughly five repertoires with anomalous nucleotide sharing. The source is immuneACCESS, and TCRdb retained only in-frame sequences with V and J called. Part of the clones is not carried over; for the studies checked, unresolved V genes explain less than half of this, and the remainder is unexplained. V and J calls plus clone size are reproduced from that table; the DNA served to infer D and trimming. A total of some 150,000 clones appear in this sample, around a tenth of them only once. About 1.9% of the sample belongs to the ten largest clones.

Points the paper makes about the study in general: In the study, about 150 TCR beta chains were listed as associated with cytomegalovirus. Because counts were too low, around 18 rarely observed V segments, including chromosome 9 orphons, were left out of the earlier analysis of roughly 600 of the donors. For the cohort, immune exposure information was limited to CMV serostatus. Because HLA typing was unavailable for some donors at each locus, only the typed subset was used in association tests. This cohort had only TCR beta chains sequenced, and the lack of alpha or paired-chain data limited which features could be detected. According to a later genetic analysis, donors in an Asian-associated ancestry cluster had fewer N-insertions in productive TCRs than the approximately 700-donor mean. Some IMGT-functional V segments, including TRBV6-2 and TRBV6-3, could not be told apart with the 87-base-pair reads, so those segments were excluded. In a later genetic analysis, a missense DCLRE1C variant was associated with V-gene and J-gene trimming of TCR beta chains, and the association was replicated in an independent cohort. In an earlier analysis of 587 of the donors, most TCR beta V segments appeared in productive rearrangements about 87% or about 30% of the time, broadly matching IMGT annotations. In a later analysis, the rate of TCR association differed among HLA loci, with DRB1 alleles having the most associated TCRs and HLA-C alleles having the fewest. The authors suggested that the approach could potentially be extended to other disease states and immunological phenotypes. A later analysis associated approximately 17,000 TCR beta sequences with specific HLA alleles at a false discovery rate of 0.05. A further reported finding was that TCR beta sequences accurately predicted the HLA-A and HLA-B alleles for most subjects in the first cohort. The classifier was reported to diagnose cytomegalovirus status with high specificity and sensitivity in both the original and validation cohorts. In a later analysis, HLA-associated TCR beta chains were found to be more clonally expanded and to have lower generation probabilities than equally common non-associated chains. Roughly uniform sequencing depth across donors was assumed in presence/absence analyses, although this assumption may not hold. According to a later analysis, parvovirus B19, influenza, CMV and Epstein-Barr virus appeared linked to several top co-occurrence clusters. When HLA alleles, especially DR and DQ, strongly co-occurred, TCR associations were difficult to assign to individual alleles. A later analysis found that most CMV-associated TCR beta chains appeared HLA-restricted, with HLA associations seemingly driven largely by CMV exposure. Linkage disequilibrium might explain the correlated functional status among segregating V segments, but an unknown experimental factor could not be excluded. While some public TCRs were present in many individuals, most TCR sequences turned up only very rarely across donors. The sequencing pipeline was judged likely to have produced a cluster of highly shared sequence variants as a technical artifact. In vitro tests confirmed that a few of the cytomegalovirus-associated TCR beta chains recognize cytomegalovirus antigens.

V is pared back by 7 bases and J by 0 bases, with 15 bases lying between the germline termini. The CDR3 sequence holds 15 residues, the cysteine and phenylalanine included. The DNA shown is the 45-base CDR3, in frame from base 1. The germline V gene specifies SNHLY as CDR1 and FYNNEI as CDR2. The sample holds a few counts of this clone. It lacks a known antigen. The record has no base qualities; no much larger clone is one base away. The cohort was made up of roughly 670 healthy bone marrow donors. Cohort members were all nominally healthy when sampled, although unrecorded immune exposures were likely present. The donor was CMV seronegative and belonged to the group of 352 seronegative cohort members. Every donor gave a peripheral blood sample, and the peripheral blood mononuclear cells from that sample were used for TCR beta sequencing. Genomic DNA was extracted from the blood cell samples with the Qiagen DNeasy Blood Extraction Kit.

The chain employs TRBV2 and TRBJ1-2; TRBD1 is perhaps the D gene, given 6 matching bases. The clonotype was recovered from a man aged 50 to 60 in good health and CMV-seronegative. Sequences were obtained from PBMCs. The base sequence is TGTGCCAGCAAACCACAGGGTCCAGCTAACTATGGCTACACCTTC. Translated, this is CASKPQGPANYGYTF.